This T cell receptor beta chain was sequenced for a study of blood T cell repertoires in COVID-19. The method was immunoSEQ multiplex PCR; TCRdb's version includes in-frame clones alone and lacks a portion of them. The sample consists of over 200,000 clones, about 83% of them appearing once. CDR1 and CDR2 (germline): SGHTA, FQGNSA. Losses at the gene ends were 5 bases for V and 4 bases for J; bases not matched to a gene: 16. The CDR3 spans 18 residues. The V call is TRBV7-2, the J call TRBJ2-3; 9 bases align to TRBD2. Sequences were obtained from peripheral blood. The clonotype originates from a man older than 75 with acute or convalescent COVID-19. This CDR3 reads CASSPWTSAYGGADTQYF. The CDR3 region has the DNA TGTGCCAGCAGCCCTTGGACTAGCGCTTACGGCGGCGCAGATACGCAGTATTTT.